The 30 T cell receptor beta chains listed next were all sequenced from one sample in a study of CD8 T cells in ankylosing spondylitis. Study-wide findings and caveats: A TCR beta motif of roughly eight highly homologous variants seemed to mark ankylosing spondylitis blood.

What these receptors recognize is not known. TCRdb reprocessed the 5' RACE reads via MiXCR and lists one record per CDR3 protein. The table shows around 890,000 distinct CDR3 sequences, with about 11% occurring only once. Specimen: blood, either unsorted or a sorted T cell fraction (not recorded which). These receptors were obtained from a male donor with ankylosing spondylitis.

The V gene is TRBV12-3 or TRBV12-4, the J gene TRBJ1-2; D might be TRBD1 (6 bases). This CDR3 has 15 residues. Trimming removed 5 bases from V and 7 bases from J, with 20 bases in between. CDR3 sequence reads: CASSPSIQGIGGYTF. CDR3 coding DNA: TGTGCCAGCAGTCCTTCCATTCAGGGGATCGGTGGCTACACCTTC.

This clonotype has more than one count but fewer than ten. The V and J genes are TRBV29-1 and TRBJ1-5; tentatively, D is TRBD1 (5 bases). The CDR3 length is 13 residues. CDR1 is SQVTM, CDR2 ANQGSEA, per germline. V was cut by 2 bases and J by 7 bases, with 12 bases left in between. This CDR3 reads CSVESGGGQPQHF. CDR3 nucleotide sequence: TGCAGCGTTGAATCGGGGGGAGGGCAGCCCCAGCATTTT.

This rearrangement joins TRBV2 to TRBJ2-1, with unresolved D. The germline CDR1 and CDR2 sequences are SNHLY and FYNNEI. The CDR3 totals 11 residues. Between the trimmed V and J ends, which lost 4 bases and 10 bases, there was a span of 8 bases. As DNA, the CDR3 is TGTGCCAGCAGTGCCTTCGAAGAGCAGTTCTTC. It translates to CASSAFEEQFF. Full variable domain (outside the CDR3, taken from reference TRBV2 and TRBJ2-1): EPEVTQTPSHQVTQMGQEVILRCVPISNHLYFYWYRQILGQKVEFLVSFYNNEISEKSEIFDDQFSVERPDGSNFTLKIRSTKLEDSAMYFCASSAFEEQFFGPGTRLTVL.

The J gene is TRBJ2-7, the V gene TRBV28; D is undetermined. The CDR3 extends over 14 amino acids. With 7 bases removed from V and 2 bases from J, the gap between germline ends came to 15 bases. The germline gives CDR1 MDHEN, CDR2 SYDVKM. DNA of the CDR3: TGTGCCAGCAAGTCCCCGGAAACAGCCTACGAGCAGTACTTC. This sequence encodes CASKSPETAYEQYF.

This clonotype was seen a few times. This chain links TRBV12-3 or TRBV12-4 with TRBJ1-1; D is perhaps TRBD1 (6 bases). Trimming stripped 5 bases from V and 6 bases from J, with 19 bases between. This CDR3 is 15 amino acids long. CDR3: CASSAWGGGQAEAFF. The CDR3 DNA reads as TGTGCCAGCAGTGCCTGGGGAGGGGGTCAGGCTGAAGCTTTCTTT.

This clonotype has just a few counts. The rearrangement links TRBV4-3 to TRBJ2-3; D is possibly TRBD1 or TRBD2 (6 bases each). Germline-derived CDR1 and CDR2 are LGHNA and YSLEER. Trimming pared 4 bases from V and 2 bases from J, leaving 10 bases between. The CDR3 length is 14 residues. CDR3: CASSRRGVTDTQYF. The CDR3 DNA reads TGCGCCAGCAGCCGGAGGGGGGTCACAGATACGCAGTATTTT.

The chain uses TRBV10-3 and TRBJ2-3, with D possibly matching TRBD2 (5 bases). The CDR3 consists of 15 residues. Germline V gene data show CDR1 as ENHRY and CDR2 as SYGVKD. Trimming removed 0 bases at V and 0 bases at J, with 7 bases between. The CDR3 sequence is CAISESPSSTDTQYF. The DNA of the CDR3 is TGTGCCATCAGTGAGTCGCCTAGCAGCACAGATACGCAGTATTTT.

The J gene is TRBJ2-5, the V gene TRBV7-6; unclear D gene. This CDR3 spans 15 amino acids. CDR1 is SGHVS and CDR2 is FNYEAQ in the germline V gene. Trimming cost V 1 base and J 4 bases, with 13 bases left between them. CDR3 protein: CASSLVNQSPETQYF. The CDR3 coding sequence is TGTGCCAGCAGCTTAGTTAACCAGTCCCCAGAGACCCAGTACTTC.

V gene TRBV5-5 combines with J gene TRBJ1-5, with D hard to call. V lost 5 bases and J 3 bases, leaving 12 bases between the germline ends. There are 14 residues in the CDR3. Germline V lookup: CDR1 SGHKS, CDR2 YYEKEE (reference sequence). The CDR3 sequence is CASSFDGYNQPQHF. The CDR3, as DNA: TGTGCCAGCAGTTTTGACGGGTACAATCAGCCCCAGCATTTT.

This clonotype was detected ten times or more. The chain uses TRBV12-3 or TRBV12-4 and TRBJ2-7, with D possibly matching TRBD1 (6 bases). The CDR3 has 17 residues. Trimming removed 2 bases from V and 0 bases from J, with 17 bases in between. The CDR3 DNA reads TGTGCCAGCAGTTTATTGGTAGTGACAGGCTTCTCCTACGAGCAGTACTTC. Amino acids: CASSLLVVTGFSYEQYF.

V and J are TRBV9 and TRBJ1-2, with TRBD1 identical over 7 bases. V trimming: 0 bases; J trimming: 4 bases; junction bases outside the gene matches: 6. The CDR3 contains 15 residues. Germline assignment: CDR1 SGDLS and CDR2 YYNGEE. CDR3 DNA sequence: TGTGCCAGCAGCGTAGACGGGACAGCGAGCTATGGCTACACCTTC. It specifies CASSVDGTASYGYTF.

The rearrangement joins TRBV2 to TRBJ2-5, with D unclear. V was clipped by 4 bases and J by 4 bases, with 7 bases between them. The germline gives CDR1 SNHLY, CDR2 FYNNEI. CDR3 size: 12 residues. Here the CDR3 reads CASSGSPETQYF. CDR3 bases: TGTGCCAGCAGTGGCAGCCCAGAGACCCAGTACTTC.

This clonotype has a handful of counts. The rearrangement joins TRBV7-9 to TRBJ1-1; TRBD1 matches 8 bases. The CDR3 consists of 14 residues. After removal of 6 bases from V and 5 bases from J, the junction contained 8 bases not matched to a gene. Looked up from germline, CDR1 is SEHNR and CDR2 is FQNEAQ (reference sequence). In nucleotides, the CDR3 is TGTGCCAGCAGGCAGACAGGGGTTGGAACTGAAGCTTTCTTT. The encoded protein is CASRQTGVGTEAFF.

The chain employs TRBV20-1 and TRBJ1-4; D is undetermined. The CDR3 is 15 residues long. V gave up 3 bases and J gave up 1 base, with 12 bases separating them. Per the germline V gene, CDR1 is DFQATT and CDR2 is SNEGSKA (reference sequence). The CDR3 nucleotides are TGCAGTGCTAGGGACCTTGAGGAAACTAATGAAAAACTGTTTTTT. This sequence encodes CSARDLEETNEKLFF.

This clonotype was found a few times. The chain combines TRBV20-1 with TRBJ2-4; TRBD1 is a possible D gene (6 bases). The CDR3 runs 14 residues. CDR1 is DFQATT and CDR2 is SNEGSKA in the germline V gene (reference sequence). V was cut by 2 bases and J by 6 bases, with 14 bases left in between. The CDR3 sequence: CSARKGVIGNIQYF. The CDR3 region has the DNA TGCAGTGCTAGAAAGGGGGTTATAGGAAACATTCAGTACTTC.

DNA of the CDR3: TGTGCCAGCAGCTTAACAGGGATAAATGGCTACACCTTC. It codes for CASSLTGINGYTF. This chain uses TRBV28 with TRBJ1-2, with D possibly matching TRBD1 (6 bases). Germline CDR1 reads MDHEN; CDR2 reads SYDVKM. This CDR3 has 13 residues. The ends were cut back, 6 bases at V and 6 bases at J, with 14 bases in the middle.

This chain links TRBV7-9 with TRBJ2-7, with D tentatively TRBD1 (5 bases). V lost 3 bases and J lost 0, with 18 bases in between. Per the germline V gene, CDR1 is SEHNR and CDR2 is FQNEAQ (reference sequence). The CDR3 totals 17 residues. The CDR3 region has the DNA TGTGCCAGCAGCTTCTGGGGCGACGCACGAAACTCCTACGAGCAGTACTTC. Translated, it gives CASSFWGDARNSYEQYF.

This clonotype was detected only a few times. The chain employs TRBV6-5 and TRBJ1-2; D is undetermined. CDR1 is MNHEY, CDR2 SVGAGI, per germline. The CDR3 runs 15 residues. Trimming stripped 0 bases from V and 8 bases from J, with 16 bases between. The CDR3 loop is CASSYSRRSPGGYTF. The CDR3 bases are TGTGCCAGCAGTTACTCGAGGCGGAGTCCGGGGGGCTACACCTTC.

In this sample, this clonotype turned up a few times. The chain links TRBV20-1 to TRBJ2-1, with D unresolved. The germline V gene has CDR1 DFQATT and CDR2 SNEGSKA (reference sequence). The CDR3 totals 15 residues. V lost 1 base, J lost 0 bases, and 10 bases lay in between. The CDR3 DNA is TGCAGTGCTAGAGTTGGGAAGCTCTCCTACAATGAGCAGTTCTTC. Its translation is CSARVGKLSYNEQFF.

This rearrangement joins TRBV12-3 or TRBV12-4 to TRBJ2-7, with TRBD2 identical over 10 bases. Germline trimming cut 5 bases from V and 3 bases from J; bases unmatched to any gene: 13. The CDR3 contains 17 residues. CDR3 in DNA: TGTGCCAGCAGTCTTTCATCAGACTTAGCGGGAGGCTACGAGCAGTACTTC. Encoded protein: CASSLSSDLAGGYEQYF.

The chain employs TRBV12-3 or TRBV12-4 and TRBJ2-7; D is possibly TRBD2 (7 bases). The ends were cut back, 8 bases at V and 4 bases at J, with 12 bases in the middle. The CDR3 has 12 residues. CDR3: CASGRGGYEQYF. The CDR3 DNA reads as TGTGCCAGCGGCAGGGGAGGGTACGAGCAGTACTTC.

CDR3 region: CSAPNPRSSYNSPLHF. The DNA for the CDR3 is TGCAGTGCTCCAAACCCTCGGAGCTCCTATAATTCACCCCTCCACTTT. The chain employs TRBV20-1 and TRBJ1-6; D is unresolved. The germline V gene has CDR1 DFQATT and CDR2 SNEGSKA (reference sequence). The CDR3 contains 16 residues. V lost 5 bases and J lost 0, with 14 bases in between.

The chain uses TRBV30 and TRBJ1-1; D is undetermined. The CDR3 has 13 amino acids. Trimming stripped 3 bases from V and 1 base from J, with 9 bases between. CDR1 and CDR2 from the germline V gene are GTSNPN and SVGIG (reference sequence). This CDR3 reads CAWRVTANTEAFF. In nucleotides, the CDR3 is TGTGCCTGGAGGGTAACAGCGAACACTGAAGCTTTCTTT.

This clonotype was counted a few times. The chain links TRBV20-1 to TRBJ2-6; no clear D. Trimming took off 5 bases at V and 0 bases at J, with 8 bases between the two ends. CDR1 is DFQATT and CDR2 is SNEGSKA in the germline V gene (reference sequence). This CDR3 has 14 residues. The CDR3 protein is CSAEDPSGANVLTF. CDR3 sequence (DNA): TGCAGTGCTGAAGACCCCTCTGGGGCCAACGTCCTGACTTTC.

Here the CDR3 reads CASSQRLLNTEAFF. DNA for the CDR3: TGTGCCAGCAGTCAGCGGTTGTTGAACACTGAAGCTTTCTTT. This chain connects TRBV6-2 or TRBV6-3 to TRBJ1-1; D not resolved. V was pared by 5 bases and J by 0 bases, with 10 bases between. Germline lookup yields CDR1 MNHEY and CDR2 SVGEGT. There are 14 residues in the CDR3.

The chain is built from TRBV7-2 and TRBJ1-2; possibly TRBD1 for D (5 bases). The CDR3 is made up of 17 amino acids. The V end lost 4 bases, the J end lost 4 bases, and 22 bases lay between the germline ends. CDR1 and CDR2 from the germline V gene are SGHTA and FQGNSA. The CDR3 here is CASSSGPDGVTRYGYTF. For the CDR3, the DNA is TGTGCCAGCAGCTCAGGGCCGGACGGCGTTACTCGCTATGGCTACACCTTC.

This clonotype was counted ten times or more. CDR3 protein: CAISPDRAYEQYF. The CDR3 bases are TGTGCCATCAGCCCGGACCGAGCCTACGAGCAGTACTTC. V gene TRBV10-3 combines with J gene TRBJ2-7; D uncertain. V lost 6 bases and J 2 bases, leaving 11 bases between the germline ends. CDR1 and CDR2 from the germline V gene are ENHRY and SYGVKD. This CDR3 comprises 13 residues.

This chain connects TRBV24-1 to TRBJ2-5, with 8 bases identical to TRBD1. Germline loops: CDR1 KGHDR, CDR2 SFDVKD. Trimming cost V 9 bases and J 5 bases; bases outside gene matches: 13. CDR3 size: 15 residues. The CDR3 loop reads CATSAGGMSSETQYF. The CDR3 DNA reads TGTGCCACCTCAGCAGGGGGCATGAGTTCGGAGACCCAGTACTTC.

This sequence joins TRBV10-3 and TRBJ2-7, with a possible D match to TRBD1 (6 bases). The germline gives CDR1 ENHRY, CDR2 SYGVKD. There are 13 residues in the CDR3. V shed 5 bases and J shed 7 bases, with 15 bases lying between them. CDR3 loop: CAISPPQRGEQYF. CDR3 in DNA: TGTGCCATCAGTCCCCCGCAAAGGGGGGAGCAGTACTTC.

This sequence joins TRBV11-2 and TRBJ1-1; maybe TRBD1 (5 bases). V dropped 1 base and J dropped 0 bases, with 9 bases sitting between them. The CDR3 contains 15 residues. The germline CDR1 and CDR2 sequences are SGHAT and FQNNGV. The chain's CDR3 is CASSLVQGMNTEAFF. The CDR3 DNA follows: TGTGCCAGCAGCTTAGTGCAGGGTATGAACACTGAAGCTTTCTTT.